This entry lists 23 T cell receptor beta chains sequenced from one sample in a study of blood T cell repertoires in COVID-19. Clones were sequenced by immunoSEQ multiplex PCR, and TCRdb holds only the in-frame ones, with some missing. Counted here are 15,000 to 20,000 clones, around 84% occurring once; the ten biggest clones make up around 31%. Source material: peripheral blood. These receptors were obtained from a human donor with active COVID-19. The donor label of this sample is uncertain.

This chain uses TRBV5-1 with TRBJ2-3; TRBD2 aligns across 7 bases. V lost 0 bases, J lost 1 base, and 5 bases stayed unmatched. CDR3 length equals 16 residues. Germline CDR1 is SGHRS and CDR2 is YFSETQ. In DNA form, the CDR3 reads TGCGCCAGCAGCTTGGGGGACTATGTGGGCACAGATACGCAGTATTTT. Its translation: CASSLGDYVGTDTQYF.

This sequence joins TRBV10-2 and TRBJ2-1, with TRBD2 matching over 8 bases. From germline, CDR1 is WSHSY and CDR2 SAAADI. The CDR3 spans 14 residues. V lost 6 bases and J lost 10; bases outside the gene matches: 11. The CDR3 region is CASRALAARGEQFF. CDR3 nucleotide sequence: TGCGCCAGCAGAGCACTAGCGGCCCGCGGGGAGCAGTTCTTC.

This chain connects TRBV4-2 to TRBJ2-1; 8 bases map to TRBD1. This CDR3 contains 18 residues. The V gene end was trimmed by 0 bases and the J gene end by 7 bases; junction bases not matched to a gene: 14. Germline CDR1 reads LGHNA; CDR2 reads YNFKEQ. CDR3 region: CASSQDGLVGTGHNEQFF. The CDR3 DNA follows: TGTGCCAGCAGCCAAGATGGGTTAGTGGGGACAGGTCATAATGAGCAGTTCTTC.

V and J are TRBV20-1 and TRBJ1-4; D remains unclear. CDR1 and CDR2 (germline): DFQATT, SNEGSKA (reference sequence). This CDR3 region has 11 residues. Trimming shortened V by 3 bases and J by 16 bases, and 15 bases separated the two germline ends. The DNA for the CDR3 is TGCAGTGCTAGTCCGGGGAGGTACCCGTTTTTT. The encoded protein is CSASPGRYPFF.

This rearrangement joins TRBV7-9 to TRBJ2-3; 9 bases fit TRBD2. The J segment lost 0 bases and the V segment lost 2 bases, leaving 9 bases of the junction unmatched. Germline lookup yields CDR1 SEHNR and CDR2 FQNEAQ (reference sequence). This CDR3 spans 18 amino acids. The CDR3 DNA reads TGTGCCAGCAGCTTACACAGTAGCGGGAGCAGGAGCACAGATACGCAGTATTTT. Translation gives CASSLHSSGSRSTDTQYF.

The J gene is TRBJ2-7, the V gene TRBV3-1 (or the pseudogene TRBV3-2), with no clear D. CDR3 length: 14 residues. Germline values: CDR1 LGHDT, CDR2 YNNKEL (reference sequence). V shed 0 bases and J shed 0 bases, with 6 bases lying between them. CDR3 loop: CASSQDLSSYEQYF. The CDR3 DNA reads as TGTGCCAGCAGCCAAGATCTTAGCTCCTACGAGCAGTACTTC.

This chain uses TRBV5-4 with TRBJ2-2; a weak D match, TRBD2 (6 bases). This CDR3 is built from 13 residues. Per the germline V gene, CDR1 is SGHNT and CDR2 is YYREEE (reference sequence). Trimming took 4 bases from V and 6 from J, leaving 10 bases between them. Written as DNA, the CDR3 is TGTGCCAGCAGCCGGGGGTTGGCCGGGGAGCTGTTTTTT. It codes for CASSRGLAGELFF.

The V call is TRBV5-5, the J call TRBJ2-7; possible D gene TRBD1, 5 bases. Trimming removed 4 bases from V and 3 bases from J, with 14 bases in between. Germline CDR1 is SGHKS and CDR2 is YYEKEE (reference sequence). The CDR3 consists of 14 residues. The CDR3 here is CASSPQGRDYEQYF. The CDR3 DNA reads TGTGCCAGCAGCCCCCAGGGAAGAGACTACGAGCAGTACTTC.

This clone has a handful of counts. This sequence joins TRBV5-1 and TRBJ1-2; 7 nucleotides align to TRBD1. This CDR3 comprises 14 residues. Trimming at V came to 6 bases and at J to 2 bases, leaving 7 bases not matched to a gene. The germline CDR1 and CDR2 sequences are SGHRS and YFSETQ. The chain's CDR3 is CASTSTGLNYGYTF. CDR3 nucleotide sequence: TGCGCCAGCACATCGACAGGGCTGAACTATGGCTACACCTTC.

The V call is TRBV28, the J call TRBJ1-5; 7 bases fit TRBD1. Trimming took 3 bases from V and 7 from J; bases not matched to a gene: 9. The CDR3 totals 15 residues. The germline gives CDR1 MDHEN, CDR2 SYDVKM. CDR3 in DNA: TGTGCCAGCAGTTTCCAGGGACAGTTGGGACAGCCCCAGCATTTT. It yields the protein CASSFQGQLGQPQHF. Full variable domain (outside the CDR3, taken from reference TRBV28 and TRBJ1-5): DVKVTQSSRYLVKRTGEKVFLECVQDMDHENMFWYRQDPGLGLRLIYFSYDVKMKEKGDIPEGYSVSREKKERFSLILESASTNQTSMYLCASSFQGQLGQPQHFGDGTRLSIL.

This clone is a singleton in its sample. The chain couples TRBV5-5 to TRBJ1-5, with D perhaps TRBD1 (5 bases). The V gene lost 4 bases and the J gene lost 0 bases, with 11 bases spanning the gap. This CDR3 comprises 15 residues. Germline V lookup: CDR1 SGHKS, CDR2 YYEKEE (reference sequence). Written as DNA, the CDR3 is TGTGCCAGCAGCCCCGCGGGACTTAGCAATCAGCCCCAGCATTTT. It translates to CASSPAGLSNQPQHF.

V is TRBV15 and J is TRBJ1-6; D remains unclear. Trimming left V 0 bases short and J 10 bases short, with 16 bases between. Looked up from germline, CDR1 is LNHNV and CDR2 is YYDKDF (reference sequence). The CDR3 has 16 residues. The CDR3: CATSRDGRGIGSPLHF. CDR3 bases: TGTGCCACCAGCAGAGACGGCCGGGGAATTGGGTCACCCCTCCACTTT. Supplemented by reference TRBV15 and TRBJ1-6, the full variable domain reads DAMVIQNPRYQVTQFGKPVTLSCSQTLNHNVMYWYQQKSSQAPKLLFHYYDKDFNNEADTPDNFQSRRPNTSFCFLDIRSPGLGDTAMYLCATSRDGRGIGSPLHFGNGTRLTVT.

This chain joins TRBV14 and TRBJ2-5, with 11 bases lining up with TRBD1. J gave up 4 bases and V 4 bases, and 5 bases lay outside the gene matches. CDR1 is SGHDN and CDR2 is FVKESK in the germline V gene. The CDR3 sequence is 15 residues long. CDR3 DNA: TGTGCCAGCAGCCCTGGGGGACAGGGGGGAGAGACCCAGTACTTC. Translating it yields CASSPGGQGGETQYF.

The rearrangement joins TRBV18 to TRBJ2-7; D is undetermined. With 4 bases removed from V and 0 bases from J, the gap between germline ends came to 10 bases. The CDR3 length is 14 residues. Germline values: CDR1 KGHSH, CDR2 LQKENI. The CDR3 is CASSLGTRSYEQYF. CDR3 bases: TGTGCCAGCTCACTGGGCACGCGCTCCTACGAGCAGTACTTC.

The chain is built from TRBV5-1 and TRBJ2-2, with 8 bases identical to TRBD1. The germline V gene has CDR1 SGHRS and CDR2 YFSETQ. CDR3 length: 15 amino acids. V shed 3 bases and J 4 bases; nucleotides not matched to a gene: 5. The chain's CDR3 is CASSSGQGGTGELFF. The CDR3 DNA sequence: TGCGCCAGCAGCTCAGGACAGGGCGGCACCGGGGAGCTGTTTTTT.

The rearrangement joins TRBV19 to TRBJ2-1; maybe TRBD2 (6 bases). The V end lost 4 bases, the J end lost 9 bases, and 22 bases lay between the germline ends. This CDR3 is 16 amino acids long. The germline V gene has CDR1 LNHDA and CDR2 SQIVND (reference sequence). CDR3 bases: TGTGCCAGTAGTACCCCGGGGGATCCTGGCAGGGTTGAGCAGTTCTTC. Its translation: CASSTPGDPGRVEQFF.

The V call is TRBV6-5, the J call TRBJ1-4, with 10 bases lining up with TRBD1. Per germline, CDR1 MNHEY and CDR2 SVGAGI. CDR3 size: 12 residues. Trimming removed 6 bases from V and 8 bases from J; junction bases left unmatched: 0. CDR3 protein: CASRTGGEKLFF. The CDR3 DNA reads TGTGCCAGCAGGACAGGGGGCGAAAAACTGTTTTTT.

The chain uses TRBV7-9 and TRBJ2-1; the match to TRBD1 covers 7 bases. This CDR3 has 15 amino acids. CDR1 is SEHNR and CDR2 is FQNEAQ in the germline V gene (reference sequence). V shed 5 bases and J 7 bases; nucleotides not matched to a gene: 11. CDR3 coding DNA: TGTGCCAGCAGCCCATCGCAGACAGGGTGGAATGAGCAGTTCTTC. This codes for CASSPSQTGWNEQFF.

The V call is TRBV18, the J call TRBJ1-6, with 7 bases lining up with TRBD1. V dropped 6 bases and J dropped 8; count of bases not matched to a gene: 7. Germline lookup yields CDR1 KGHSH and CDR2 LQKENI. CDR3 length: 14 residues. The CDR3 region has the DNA TGTGCCAGCTCCCCCCGACAGGGAGATTCACCCCTCCACTTT. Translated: CASSPRQGDSPLHF.

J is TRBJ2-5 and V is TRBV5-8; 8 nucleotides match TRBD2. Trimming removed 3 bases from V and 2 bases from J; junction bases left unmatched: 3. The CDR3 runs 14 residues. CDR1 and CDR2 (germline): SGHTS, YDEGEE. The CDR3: CASSWGLGQETQYF. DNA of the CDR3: TGTGCCAGCAGCTGGGGACTAGGGCAAGAGACCCAGTACTTC.

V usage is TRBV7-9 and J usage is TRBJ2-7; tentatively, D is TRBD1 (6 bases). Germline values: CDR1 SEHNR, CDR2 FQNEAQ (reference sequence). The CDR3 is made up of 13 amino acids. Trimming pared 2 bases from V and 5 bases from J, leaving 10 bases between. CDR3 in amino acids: CASSLPAGDEQYF. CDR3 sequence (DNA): TGTGCCAGCAGCTTACCCGCAGGGGACGAGCAGTACTTC. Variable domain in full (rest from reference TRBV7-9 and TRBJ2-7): DTGVSQNPRHKITKRGQNVTFRCDPISEHNRLYWYRQTLGQGPEFLTYFQNEAQLEKSRLLSDRFSAERPKGSFSTLEIQRTEQGDSAMYLCASSLPAGDEQYFGPGTRLTVT.

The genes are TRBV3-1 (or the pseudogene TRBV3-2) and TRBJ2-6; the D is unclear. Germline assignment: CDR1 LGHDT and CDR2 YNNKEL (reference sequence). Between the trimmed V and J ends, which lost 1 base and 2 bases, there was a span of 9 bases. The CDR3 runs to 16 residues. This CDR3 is CASSQVSRAGANVLTF. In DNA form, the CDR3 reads TGTGCCAGCAGCCAAGTGAGTCGGGCTGGGGCCAACGTCCTGACTTTC.

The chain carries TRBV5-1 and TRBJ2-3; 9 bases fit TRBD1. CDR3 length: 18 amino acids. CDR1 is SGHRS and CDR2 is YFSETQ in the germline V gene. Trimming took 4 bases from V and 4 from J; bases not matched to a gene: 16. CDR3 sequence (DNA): TGCGCCAGCAGCGGAGGGGGCGGGACAGGGATCGGCGCAGATACGCAGTATTTT. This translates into CASSGGGGTGIGADTQYF.